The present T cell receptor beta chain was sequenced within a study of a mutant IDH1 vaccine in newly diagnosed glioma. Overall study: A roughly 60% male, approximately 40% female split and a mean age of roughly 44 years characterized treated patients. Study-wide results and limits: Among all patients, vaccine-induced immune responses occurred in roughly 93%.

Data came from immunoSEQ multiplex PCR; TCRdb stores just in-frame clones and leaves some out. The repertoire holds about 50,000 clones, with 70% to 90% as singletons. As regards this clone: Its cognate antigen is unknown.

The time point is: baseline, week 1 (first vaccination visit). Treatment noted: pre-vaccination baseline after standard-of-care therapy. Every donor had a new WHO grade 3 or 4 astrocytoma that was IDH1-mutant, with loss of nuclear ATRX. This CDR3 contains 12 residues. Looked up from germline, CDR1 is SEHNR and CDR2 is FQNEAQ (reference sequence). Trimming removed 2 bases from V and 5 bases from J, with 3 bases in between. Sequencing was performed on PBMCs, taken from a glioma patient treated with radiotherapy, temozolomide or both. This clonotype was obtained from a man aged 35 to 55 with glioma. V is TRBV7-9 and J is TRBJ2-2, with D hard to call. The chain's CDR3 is CASSLQTGELFF. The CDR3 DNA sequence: TGTGCCAGCAGCTTACAAACCGGGGAGCTGTTTTTT.